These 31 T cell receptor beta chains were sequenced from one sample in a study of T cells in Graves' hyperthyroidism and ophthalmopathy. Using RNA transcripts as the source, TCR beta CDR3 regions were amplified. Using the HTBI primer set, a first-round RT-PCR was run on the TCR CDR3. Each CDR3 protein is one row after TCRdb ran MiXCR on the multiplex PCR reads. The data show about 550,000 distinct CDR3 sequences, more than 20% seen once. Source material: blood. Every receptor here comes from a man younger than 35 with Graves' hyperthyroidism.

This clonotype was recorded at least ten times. CDR3 sequence: CSAFSGGSHEQYF. As DNA, the CDR3 is TGCAGTGCTTTTAGCGGGGGTTCCCACGAGCAGTACTTC. The V gene is TRBV20-1, the J gene TRBJ2-7; 9 positions agree with TRBD2. This CDR3 has 13 residues. Germline CDR1 reads DFQATT; CDR2 reads SNEGSKA (reference sequence). The V and J ends lost 5 bases and 5 bases, in that order; junction bases with no gene match: 7.

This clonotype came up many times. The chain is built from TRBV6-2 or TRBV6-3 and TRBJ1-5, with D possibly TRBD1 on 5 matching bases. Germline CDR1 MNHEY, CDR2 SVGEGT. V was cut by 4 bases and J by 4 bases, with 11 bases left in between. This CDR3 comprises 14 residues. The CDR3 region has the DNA TGTGCCAGCAGTTTCCTAAACAGGAATCAGCCCCAGCATTTT. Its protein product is CASSFLNRNQPQHF.

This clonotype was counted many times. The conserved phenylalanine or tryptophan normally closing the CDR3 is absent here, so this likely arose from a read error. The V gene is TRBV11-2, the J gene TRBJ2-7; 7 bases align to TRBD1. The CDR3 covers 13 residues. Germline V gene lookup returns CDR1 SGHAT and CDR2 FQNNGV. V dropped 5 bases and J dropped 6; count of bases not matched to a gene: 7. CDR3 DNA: TGTGCCAGCAGCCAGACAGGGACGGGCGAGCAGTACCTC. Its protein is CASSQTGTGEQYL.

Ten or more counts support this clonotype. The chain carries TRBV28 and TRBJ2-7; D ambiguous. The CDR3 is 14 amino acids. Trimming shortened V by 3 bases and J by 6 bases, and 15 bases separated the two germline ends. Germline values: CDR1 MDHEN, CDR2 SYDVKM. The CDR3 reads CASSLAPAQGEQYF. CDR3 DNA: TGTGCCAGCAGTTTGGCCCCTGCTCAAGGCGAGCAGTACTTC.

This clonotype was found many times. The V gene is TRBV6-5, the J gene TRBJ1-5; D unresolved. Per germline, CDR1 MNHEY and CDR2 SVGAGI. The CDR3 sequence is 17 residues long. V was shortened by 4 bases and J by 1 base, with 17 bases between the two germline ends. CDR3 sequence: CASSSGPKSRSNQPQHF. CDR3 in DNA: TGTGCCAGCAGTTCCGGACCCAAAAGTAGAAGCAATCAGCCCCAGCATTTT.

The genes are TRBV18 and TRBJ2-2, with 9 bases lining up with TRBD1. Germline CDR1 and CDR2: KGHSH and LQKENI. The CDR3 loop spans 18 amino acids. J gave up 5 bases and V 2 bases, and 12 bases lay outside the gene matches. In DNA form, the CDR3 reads TGTGCCAGCTCACCAGGATGGCCGGACAGGGGTGGTACCGGGGAGCTGTTTTTT. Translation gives CASSPGWPDRGGTGELFF. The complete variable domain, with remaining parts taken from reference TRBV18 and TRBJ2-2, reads NAGVMQNPRHLVRRRGQEARLRCSPMKGHSHVYWYRQLPEEGLKFMVYLQKENIIDESGMPKERFSAEFPKEGPSILRIQQVVRGDSAAYFCASSPGWPDRGGTGELFFGEGSRLTVL.

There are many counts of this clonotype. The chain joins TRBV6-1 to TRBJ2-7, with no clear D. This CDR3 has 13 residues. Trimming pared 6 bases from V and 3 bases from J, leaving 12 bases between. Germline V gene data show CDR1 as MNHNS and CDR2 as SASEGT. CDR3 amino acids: CASSSNWIYEQYF. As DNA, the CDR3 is TGTGCCAGCAGCTCCAATTGGATCTACGAGCAGTACTTC.

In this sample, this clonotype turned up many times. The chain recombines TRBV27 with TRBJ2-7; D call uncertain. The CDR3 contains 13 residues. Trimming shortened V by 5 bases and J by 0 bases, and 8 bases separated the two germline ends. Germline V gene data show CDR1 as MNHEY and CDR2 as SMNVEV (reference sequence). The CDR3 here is CASSPTSSYEQYF. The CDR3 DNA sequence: TGTGCCAGCAGTCCCACATCCTCCTACGAGCAGTACTTC.

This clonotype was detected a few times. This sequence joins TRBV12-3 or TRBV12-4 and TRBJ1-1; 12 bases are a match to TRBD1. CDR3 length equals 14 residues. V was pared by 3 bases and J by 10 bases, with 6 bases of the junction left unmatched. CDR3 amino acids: CASSFGTGGSLAFF. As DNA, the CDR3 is TGTGCCAGCAGTTTTGGGACAGGGGGCTCCCTAGCTTTCTTT.

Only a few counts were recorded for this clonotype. The CDR3 coding sequence is TGTGCCAGCAGCACCACTAGCGGGAGATTACAAGAGACCCAGTACTTC. It codes for CASSTTSGRLQETQYF. The chain employs TRBV12-3 or TRBV12-4 and TRBJ2-5; 11 bases agree with TRBD2. This CDR3 comprises 16 residues. Trimming at V came to 6 bases and at J to 2 bases, leaving 8 bases not matched to a gene.

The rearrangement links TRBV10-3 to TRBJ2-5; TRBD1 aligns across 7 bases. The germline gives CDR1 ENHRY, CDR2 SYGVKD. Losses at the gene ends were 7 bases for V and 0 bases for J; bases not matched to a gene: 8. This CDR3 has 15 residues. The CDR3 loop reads CAITGRDRNQETQYF. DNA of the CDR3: TGTGCCATCACCGGCCGGGACAGAAACCAAGAGACCCAGTACTTC.

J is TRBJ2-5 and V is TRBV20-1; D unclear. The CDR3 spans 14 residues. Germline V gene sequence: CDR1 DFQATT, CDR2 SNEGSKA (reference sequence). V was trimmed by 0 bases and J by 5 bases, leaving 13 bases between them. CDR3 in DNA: TGCAGTGCTAGAGATAGGCGAAAAGGGGAGACCCAGTACTTC. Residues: CSARDRRKGETQYF.

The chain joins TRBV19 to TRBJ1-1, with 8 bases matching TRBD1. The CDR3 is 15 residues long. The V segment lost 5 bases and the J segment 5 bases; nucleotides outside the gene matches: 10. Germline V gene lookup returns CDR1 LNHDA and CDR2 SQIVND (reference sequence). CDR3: CASSFQGQGLTEAFF. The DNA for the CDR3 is TGTGCCAGTAGTTTCCAAGGACAGGGCCTGACTGAAGCTTTCTTT.

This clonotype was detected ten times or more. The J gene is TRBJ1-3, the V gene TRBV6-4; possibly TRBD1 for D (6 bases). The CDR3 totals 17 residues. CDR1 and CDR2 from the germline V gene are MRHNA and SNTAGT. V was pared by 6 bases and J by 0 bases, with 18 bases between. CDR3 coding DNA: TGTGCCAGCAGCCCTCTTGGACAGACCCTCTCTGGAAACACCATATATTTT. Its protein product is CASSPLGQTLSGNTIYF.

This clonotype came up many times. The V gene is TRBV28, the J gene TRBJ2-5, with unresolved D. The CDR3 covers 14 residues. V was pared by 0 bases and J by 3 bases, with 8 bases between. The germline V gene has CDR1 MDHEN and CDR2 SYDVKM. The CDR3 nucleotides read TGTGCCAGCAGTTTATGGGCGGTCAAAGAGACCCAGTACTTC. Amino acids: CASSLWAVKETQYF.

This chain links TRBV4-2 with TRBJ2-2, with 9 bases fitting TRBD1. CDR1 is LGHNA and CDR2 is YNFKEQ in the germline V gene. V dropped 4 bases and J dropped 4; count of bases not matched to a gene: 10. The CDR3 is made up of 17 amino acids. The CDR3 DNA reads TGTGCCAGCAGCCTCAACCGGGACAGGGCGGGCACCGGGGAGCTGTTTTTT. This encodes CASSLNRDRAGTGELFF.

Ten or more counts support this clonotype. CDR3 coding DNA: TGCGCCAGCAGAGAGGTCCACGAGCAGTACTTC. Translation: CASREVHEQYF. The V call is TRBV5-1, the J call TRBJ2-7; D unresolved. This CDR3 is built from 11 residues. The germline V gene encodes CDR1 SGHRS and CDR2 YFSETQ. Trimming took off 5 bases at V and 5 bases at J, with 8 bases between the two ends.

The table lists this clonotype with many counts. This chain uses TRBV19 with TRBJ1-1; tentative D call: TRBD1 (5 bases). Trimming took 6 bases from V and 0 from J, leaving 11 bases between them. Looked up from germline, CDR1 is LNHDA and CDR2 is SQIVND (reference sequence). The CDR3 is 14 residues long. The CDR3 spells CASSWGVMNTEAFF. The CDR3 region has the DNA TGTGCCAGTAGCTGGGGGGTCATGAACACTGAAGCTTTCTTT.

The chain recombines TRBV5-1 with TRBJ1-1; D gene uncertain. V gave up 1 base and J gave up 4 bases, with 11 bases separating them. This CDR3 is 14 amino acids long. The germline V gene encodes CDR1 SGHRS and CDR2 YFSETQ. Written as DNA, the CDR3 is TGCGCCAGCAGCTTGTCCCCCTATTCCACTGAAGCTTTCTTT. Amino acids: CASSLSPYSTEAFF.

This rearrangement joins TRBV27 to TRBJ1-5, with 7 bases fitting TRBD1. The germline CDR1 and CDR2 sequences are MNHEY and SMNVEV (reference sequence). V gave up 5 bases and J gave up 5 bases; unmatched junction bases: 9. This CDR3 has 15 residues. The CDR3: CASSKRGTDDQPQHF. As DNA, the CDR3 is TGTGCCAGCAGTAAACGCGGGACAGATGATCAGCCCCAGCATTTT.

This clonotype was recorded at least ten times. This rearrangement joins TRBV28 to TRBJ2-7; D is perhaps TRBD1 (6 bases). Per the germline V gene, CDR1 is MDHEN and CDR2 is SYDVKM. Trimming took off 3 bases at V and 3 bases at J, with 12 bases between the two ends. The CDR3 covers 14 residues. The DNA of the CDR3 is TGTGCCAGCAGTTTGGACAGCGTGTTCTACGAGCAGTACTTC. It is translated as CASSLDSVFYEQYF.

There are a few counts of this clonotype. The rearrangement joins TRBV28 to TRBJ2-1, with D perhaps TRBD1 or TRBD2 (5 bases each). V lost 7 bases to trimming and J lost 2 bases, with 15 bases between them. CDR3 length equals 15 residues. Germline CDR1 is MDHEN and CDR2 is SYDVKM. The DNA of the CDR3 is TGTGCCAGCACCCCTGGGACCCCCACCTACAATGAGCAGTTCTTC. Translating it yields CASTPGTPTYNEQFF.

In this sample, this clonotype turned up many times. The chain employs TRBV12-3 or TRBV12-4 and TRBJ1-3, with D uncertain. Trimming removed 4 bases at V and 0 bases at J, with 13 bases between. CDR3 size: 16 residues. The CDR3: CASSYYPDPSGNTIYF. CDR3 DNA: TGTGCCAGCAGTTATTATCCCGACCCCTCTGGAAACACCATATATTTT.

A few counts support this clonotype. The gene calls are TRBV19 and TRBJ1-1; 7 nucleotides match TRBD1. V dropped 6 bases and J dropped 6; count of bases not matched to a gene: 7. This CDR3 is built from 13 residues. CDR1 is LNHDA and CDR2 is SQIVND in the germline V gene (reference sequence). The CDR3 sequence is CASRTRGIAEAFF. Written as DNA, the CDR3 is TGTGCCAGTAGGACCAGGGGGATCGCTGAAGCTTTCTTT. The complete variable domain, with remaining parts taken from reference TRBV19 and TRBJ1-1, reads DGGITQSPKYLFRKEGQNVTLSCEQNLNHDAMYWYRQDPGQGLRLIYYSQIVNDFQKGDIAEGYSVSREKKESFPLTVTSAQKNPTAFYLCASRTRGIAEAFFGQGTRLTVV.

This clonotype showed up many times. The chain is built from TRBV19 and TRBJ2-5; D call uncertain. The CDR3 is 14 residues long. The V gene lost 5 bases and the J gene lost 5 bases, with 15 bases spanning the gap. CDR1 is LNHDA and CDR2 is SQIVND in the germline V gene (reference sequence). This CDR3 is CASSLDSVVETQYF. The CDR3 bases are TGTGCCAGTAGTTTGGATTCTGTCGTCGAGACCCAGTACTTC.

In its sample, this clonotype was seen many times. CDR3 residues: CASSQEGSSLTEAFF. For the CDR3, the DNA is TGTGCCAGCAGCCAAGAGGGCTCCTCCCTAACTGAAGCTTTCTTT. The chain recombines TRBV3-1 with TRBJ1-1; D gene unclear. The CDR3 is 15 amino acids. Per the germline V gene, CDR1 is LGHDT and CDR2 is YNNKEL (reference sequence). V gave up 0 bases and J gave up 5 bases, with 13 bases separating them.

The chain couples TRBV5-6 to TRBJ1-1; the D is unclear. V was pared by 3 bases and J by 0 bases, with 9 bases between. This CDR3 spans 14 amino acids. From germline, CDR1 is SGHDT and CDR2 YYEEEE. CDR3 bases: TGTGCCAGCAGCTCCGCAAACCTGAACACTGAAGCTTTCTTT. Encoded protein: CASSSANLNTEAFF.

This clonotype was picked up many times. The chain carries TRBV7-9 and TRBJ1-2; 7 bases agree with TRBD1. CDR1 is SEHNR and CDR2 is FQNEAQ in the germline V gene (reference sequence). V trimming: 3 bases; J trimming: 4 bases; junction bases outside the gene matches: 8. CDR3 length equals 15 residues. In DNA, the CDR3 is TGTGCCAGCAGCTTGATGGGGGACAGCTCCTATGGCTACACCTTC. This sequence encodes CASSLMGDSSYGYTF.

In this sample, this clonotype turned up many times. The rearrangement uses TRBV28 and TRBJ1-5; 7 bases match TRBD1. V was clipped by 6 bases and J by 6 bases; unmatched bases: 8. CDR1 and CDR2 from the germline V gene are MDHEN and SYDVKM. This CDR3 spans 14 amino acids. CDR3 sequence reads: CASSFEGAAQPQHF. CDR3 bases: TGTGCCAGCAGCTTTGAGGGGGCCGCTCAGCCCCAGCATTTT.

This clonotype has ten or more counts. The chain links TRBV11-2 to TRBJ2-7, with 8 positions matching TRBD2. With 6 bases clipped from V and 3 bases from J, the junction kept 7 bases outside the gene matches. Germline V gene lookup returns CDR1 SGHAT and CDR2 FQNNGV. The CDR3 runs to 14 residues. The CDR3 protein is CASRIGGANYEQYF. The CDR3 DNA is TGTGCCAGCAGGATCGGGGGGGCGAACTACGAGCAGTACTTC.

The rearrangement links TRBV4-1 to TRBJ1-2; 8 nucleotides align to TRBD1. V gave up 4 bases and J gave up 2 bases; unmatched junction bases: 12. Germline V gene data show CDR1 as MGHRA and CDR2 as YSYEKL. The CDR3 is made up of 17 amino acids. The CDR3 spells CASSPGTGRLGNYGYTF. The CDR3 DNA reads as TGCGCCAGCAGCCCCGGGACAGGCCGTCTGGGGAACTATGGCTACACCTTC.